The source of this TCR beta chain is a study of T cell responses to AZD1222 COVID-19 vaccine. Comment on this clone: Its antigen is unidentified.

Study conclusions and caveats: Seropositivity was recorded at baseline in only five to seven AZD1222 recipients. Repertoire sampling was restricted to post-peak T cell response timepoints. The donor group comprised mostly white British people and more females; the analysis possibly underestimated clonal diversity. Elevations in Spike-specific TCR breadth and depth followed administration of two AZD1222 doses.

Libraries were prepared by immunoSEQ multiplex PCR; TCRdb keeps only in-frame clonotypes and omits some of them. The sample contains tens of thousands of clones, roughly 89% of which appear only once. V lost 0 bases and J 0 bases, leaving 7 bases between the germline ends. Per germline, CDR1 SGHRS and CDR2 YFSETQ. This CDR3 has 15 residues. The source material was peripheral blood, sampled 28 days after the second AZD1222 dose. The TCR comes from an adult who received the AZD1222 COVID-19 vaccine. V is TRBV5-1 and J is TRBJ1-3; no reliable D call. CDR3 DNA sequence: TGCGCCAGCAGCTTGGGGGCAGACTCTGGAAACACCATATATTTT. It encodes CASSLGADSGNTIYF. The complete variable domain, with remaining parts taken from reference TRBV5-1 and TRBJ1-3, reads KAGVTQTPRYLIKTRGQQVTLSCSPISGHRSVSWYQQTPGQGLQFLFEYFSETQRNKGNFPGRFSGRQFSNSRSEMNVSTLELGDSALYLCASSLGADSGNTIYFGEGSWLTVV.